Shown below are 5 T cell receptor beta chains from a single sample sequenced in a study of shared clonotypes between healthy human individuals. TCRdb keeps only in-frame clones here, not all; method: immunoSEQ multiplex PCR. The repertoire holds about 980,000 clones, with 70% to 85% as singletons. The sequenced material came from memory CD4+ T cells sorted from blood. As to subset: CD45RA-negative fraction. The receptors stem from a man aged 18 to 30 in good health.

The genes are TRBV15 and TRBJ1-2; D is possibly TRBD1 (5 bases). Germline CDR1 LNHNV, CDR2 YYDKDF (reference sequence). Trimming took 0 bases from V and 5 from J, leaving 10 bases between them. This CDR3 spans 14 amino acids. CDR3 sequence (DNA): TGTGCCACCAGCAGAGACAGGGAAGGGTATGGCTACACCTTC. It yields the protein CATSRDREGYGYTF.

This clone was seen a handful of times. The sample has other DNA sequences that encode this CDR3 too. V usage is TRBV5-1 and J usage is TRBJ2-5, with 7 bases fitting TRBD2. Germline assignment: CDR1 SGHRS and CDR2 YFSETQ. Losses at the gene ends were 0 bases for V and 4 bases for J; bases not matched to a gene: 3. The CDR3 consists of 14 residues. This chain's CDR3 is CASSLAWGGETQYF. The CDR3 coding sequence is TGCGCCAGCAGCTTGGCCTGGGGGGGAGAGACCCAGTACTTC. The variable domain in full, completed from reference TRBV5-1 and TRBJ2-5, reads KAGVTQTPRYLIKTRGQQVTLSCSPISGHRSVSWYQQTPGQGLQFLFEYFSETQRNKGNFPGRFSGRQFSNSRSEMNVSTLELGDSALYLCASSLAWGGETQYFGPGTRLLVL.

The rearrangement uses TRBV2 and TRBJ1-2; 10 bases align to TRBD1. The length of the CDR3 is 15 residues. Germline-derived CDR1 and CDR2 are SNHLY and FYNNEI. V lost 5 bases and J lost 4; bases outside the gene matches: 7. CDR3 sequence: CASSPRTGGPYGYTF. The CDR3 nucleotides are TGTGCCAGCAGTCCTCGGACAGGGGGACCCTATGGCTACACCTTC.

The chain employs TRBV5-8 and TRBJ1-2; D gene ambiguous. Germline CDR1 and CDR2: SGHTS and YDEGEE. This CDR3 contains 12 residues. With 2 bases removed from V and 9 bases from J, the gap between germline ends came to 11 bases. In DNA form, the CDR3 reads TGTGCCAGCAGCTTCGTGACTCGTAGCTACACCTTC. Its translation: CASSFVTRSYTF.

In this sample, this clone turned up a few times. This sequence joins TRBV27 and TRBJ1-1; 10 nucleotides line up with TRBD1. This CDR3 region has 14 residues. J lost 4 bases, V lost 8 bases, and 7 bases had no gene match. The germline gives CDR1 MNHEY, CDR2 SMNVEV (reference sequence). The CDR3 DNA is TGTGCCAGCGCCTCCGGGACAGGGGCCACTGAAGCTTTCTTT. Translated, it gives CASASGTGATEAFF.